Given below is one T cell receptor beta chain in context. Its antigen is still unknown. J lost 9 bases, V lost 1 base, and 4 bases had no gene match. The CDR3 consists of 13 residues. TCRdb recomputed calls from the 5' RACE reads with MiXCR, one row per CDR3 protein. The sample contains about 700,000 distinct CDR3 sequences, 8.5% to 9% of which appear only once. The sample is drawn from a study of identical twins. Study outcomes and limitations: Donors were not followed over many years; analysis was cross-sectional. Out-of-frame alpha sequences common to twins were enriched for low generation probability. There were fewer insertions in abundant cord blood beta clonotypes, but memory repertoires showed no such pattern.

These data were likewise used in another study, on yellow fever vaccine responses in identical twins. That paper notes: Twins reportedly appeared to share part of their vaccine T cell response while keeping part individual.

This chain uses TRBV12-3 or TRBV12-4 with TRBJ2-7, with 9 bases aligning to TRBD2. The specimen was PBMCs. This receptor was obtained from a woman aged 18-29 years in good health. The CDR3 spells CASSLVGLARQYF. In nucleotides, the CDR3 is TGTGCCAGCAGTTTAGTGGGACTAGCAAGGCAGTACTTC.